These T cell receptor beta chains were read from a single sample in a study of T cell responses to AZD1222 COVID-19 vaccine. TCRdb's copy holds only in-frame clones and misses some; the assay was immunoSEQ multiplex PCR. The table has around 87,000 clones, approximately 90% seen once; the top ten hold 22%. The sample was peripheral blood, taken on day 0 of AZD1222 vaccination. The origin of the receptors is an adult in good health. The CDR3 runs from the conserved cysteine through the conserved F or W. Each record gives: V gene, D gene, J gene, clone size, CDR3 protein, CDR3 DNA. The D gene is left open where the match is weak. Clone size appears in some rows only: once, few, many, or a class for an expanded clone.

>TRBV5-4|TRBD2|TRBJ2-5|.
CASSSRKRGDQETQYF
TGTGCCAGCAGCTCCCGGAAGCGGGGGGATCAAGAGACCCAGTACTTC
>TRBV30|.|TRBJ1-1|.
CAWGRGNTEAFF
TGTGCCTGGGGCCGGGGTAACACTGAAGCTTTCTTT
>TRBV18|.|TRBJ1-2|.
CASSRDGNYGYTF
TGTGCCAGCTCTAGGGACGGTAACTATGGCTACACCTTC
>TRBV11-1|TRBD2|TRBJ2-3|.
CASSLAGLAGGHDTQYF
TGTGCCAGCAGCTTAGCGGGTCTAGCGGGGGGGCACGATACGCAGTATTTT
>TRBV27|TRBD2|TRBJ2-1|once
CASGDPSGGWYEQFF
TGTGCCAGCGGCGATCCTAGCGGGGGATGGTATGAGCAGTTCTTC
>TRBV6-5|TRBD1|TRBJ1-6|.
CASSPDRSGNSPLHF
TGTGCCAGCAGTCCGGACAGGTCCGGTAATTCACCCCTCCACTTT
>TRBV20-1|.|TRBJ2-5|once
CSAQGETQYF
TGCAGTGCCCAAGGGGAGACCCAGTACTTC
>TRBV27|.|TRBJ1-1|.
CASRPRSSRGTEAFF
TGTGCCAGCAGACCGCGCTCCTCCCGGGGGACTGAAGCTTTCTTT
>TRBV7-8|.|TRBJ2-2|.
CASSLVGGTGELFF
TGTGCCAGCAGCTTAGTCGGGGGTACCGGGGAGCTGTTTTTT
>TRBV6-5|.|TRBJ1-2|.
CASSYSTEGDYGYTF
TGTGCCAGCAGTTACTCGACGGAGGGAGACTATGGCTACACCTTC
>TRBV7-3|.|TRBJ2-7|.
CASSLMAGEQYF
TGTGCCAGCAGCTTAATGGCGGGCGAGCAGTACTTC
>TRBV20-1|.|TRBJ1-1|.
CSAPGNTEAFF
TGCAGTGCACCGGGGAATACTGAAGCTTTCTTT
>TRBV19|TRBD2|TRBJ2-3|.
CASSTTGGGIDTQYF
TGTGCCAGTAGTACCACTGGGGGGGGAATAGATACGCAGTATTTT
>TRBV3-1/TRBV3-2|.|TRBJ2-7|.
CASSQPGRGAMVEQYF
TGTGCCAGCAGCCAACCCGGCCGGGGGGCAATGGTCGAGCAGTACTTC
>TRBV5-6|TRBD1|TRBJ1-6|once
CASSLGDSYNSPLHF
TGTGCCAGCAGCTTAGGGGACAGCTATAATTCACCCCTCCACTTT
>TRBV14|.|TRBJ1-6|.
CASSQGGSYNSPLHF
TGTGCCAGCAGCCAAGGGGGGTCCTATAATTCACCCCTCCACTTT